A selection of T cell receptor beta chains follows, all from one sample in a study of T-cell reconstitution after alpha-beta-depleted transplantation in children. One entry per CDR3 protein results from TCRdb running MiXCR on the PCR reads. The table shows around 700,000 distinct CDR3 sequences, with roughly 14% occurring only once. The material was PBMCs, obtained before TCRalphabeta/CD19-depleted stem cell transplant. The receptors come from a girl aged 2 to 10 with congenital amegakaryocytic thrombocytopenia, due to receive a stem cell transplant. Each CDR3 is given with its conserved first and last residue. The order of the fields is J gene, CDR3 length, V gene, CDR3 protein.

TRBJ1-2 | 11 | TRBV19 | CASNLNGGYTF
TRBJ1-4 | 13 | TRBV20-1 | CSAKTTNREKLFF
TRBJ1-6 | 15 | TRBV10-3 | CAISEGGISDSPLHF
TRBJ2-1 | 12 | TRBV12-3/TRBV12-4 | CASSSVYNEQFF
TRBJ1-2 | 12 | TRBV5-1 | CASSLEFSGYTF
TRBJ2-2 | 18 | TRBV11-2 | CASSKRLAGGPYTGELFF
TRBJ2-3 | 15 | TRBV28 | CASSFTETSTDTQYF
TRBJ2-1 | 20 | TRBV11-1 | CASRNGTSGIIWYPYNEQFF
TRBJ2-3 | 13 | TRBV5-1 | CASSLSTSDTQYF
TRBJ2-3 | 14 | TRBV5-1 | CATKRGLGTDTQYF
TRBJ2-1 | 15 | TRBV7-2 | CASALPQGWRNEQFF
TRBJ2-7 | 16 | TRBV29-1 | CSAAGTSGRLFSEQYF
TRBJ2-3 | 15 | TRBV29-1 | CSAEKQGIGTDTQYF
TRBJ2-3 | 16 | TRBV18 | CASSPPAGLSTDTQYF
TRBJ2-3 | 15 | TRBV7-6 | CASSPASGWAYTQYF
TRBJ1-4 | 14 | TRBV5-1 | CASSLRGSDEKLFF
TRBJ2-3 | 17 | TRBV3-1 | CASSQDLRTRGTDTQYF
TRBJ2-3 | 12 | TRBV27 | CASSLNGGTQYF
TRBJ1-1 | 17 | TRBV7-4 | CASSLGPPGLVNTEAFF
TRBJ1-5 | 16 | TRBV7-2 | CASSTGQGVRRQPQHF
TRBJ2-2 | 16 | TRBV9 | CASSSRLAENTGELFF
TRBJ2-5 | 14 | TRBV5-1 | CASSSTTRQETQYF
TRBJ2-3 | 17 | TRBV5-1 | CASSRFFDRASLDTQYF
TRBJ2-7 | 13 | TRBV5-8 | CASTMGREYEQYF
TRBJ1-2 | 15 | TRBV21-1 | CASSKAAGPKYGYTF
TRBJ1-4 | 13 | TRBV29-1 | CSAWSGPRGKLFF
TRBJ2-7 | 14 | TRBV29-1 | CSAVPQRGSYEQYF
TRBJ1-1 | 14 | TRBV12-3/TRBV12-4 | CASSPQALGSLAFF
TRBJ1-2 | 12 | TRBV19 | CASSPGTYGYTF
TRBJ1-5 | 15 | TRBV27 | CASRPQTGGHQPQHF
TRBJ2-1 | 17 | TRBV5-1 | CASSLSPSSTGYNEQFF
TRBJ2-2 | 16 | TRBV20-1 | CSAAPRDRSNTGELFF
TRBJ1-2 | 16 | TRBV6-5 | CASSYYGQMARYGYTF
TRBJ2-3 | 13 | TRBV7-2 | CASSLQNPDTQYF
TRBJ2-7 | 15 | TRBV27 | CASSLSGAGSYEQYF
TRBJ1-4 | 13 | TRBV20-1 | CSARDPLDEKLFF
TRBJ2-4 | 18 | TRBV5-1 | CASSKGLAGVVAKNIQYF
TRBJ2-2 | 16 | TRBV7-9 | CASSLGLASNTGELFF
TRBJ1-6 | 20 | TRBV4-1 | CASSQVIPRGLQPTGSPLHF
TRBJ1-2 | 12 | TRBV20-1 | CSATASNYGYTF
TRBJ2-1 | 16 | TRBV4-1 | CASSQELAGDYNEQFF
TRBJ2-1 | 18 | TRBV5-1 | CASSFPQTSGSSYNEQFF
TRBJ2-1 | 17 | TRBV27 | CASSFIGTSGVYNEQFF
TRBJ1-6 | 16 | TRBV10-3 | CAISENAGIMDSPLHF
TRBJ2-4 | 14 | TRBV5-1 | CASSLDGSKNIQYF
TRBJ2-3 | 13 | TRBV20-1 | CSASGWYTDTQYF
TRBJ1-2 | 14 | TRBV29-1 | CSVTPVSANYGYTF
TRBJ2-1 | 17 | TRBV5-6 | CASSLFQLSTSYGEQFF